This T cell receptor beta chain is drawn from a study of cytomegalovirus exposure and HLA in healthy donors. Nominally healthy donors provided the samples, though records likely missed some immune exposures. PCR used 60 Vbeta primers and 13 Jbeta primers. In the original workflow: About 9.9 million of the 60 million to 80 million unique TCR beta chains counted in a later analysis were shared. Sequencing used immunoSEQ multiplex PCR; TCRdb keeps in-frame clones, though not all of them. The DNA gave D and trimming, while V, J and clone size come from that table. The table includes about 140,000 clones, 79% detected once. Specimen: PBMCs. This receptor was obtained from a young man in good health and CMV-seronegative.

CDR3: CASSPQGANSPLHF. The CDR3 coding sequence is TGTGCCAGCAGCCCTCAGGGGGCGAATTCACCCCTCCACTTT. The J gene is TRBJ1-6, the V gene TRBV5-5; the match to TRBD1 covers 8 bases. Looked up from germline, CDR1 is SGHKS and CDR2 is YYEKEE (reference sequence). V shed 4 bases, J shed 7 bases, and the junction held 4 bases outside the gene matches. The CDR3 is 14 amino acids.